The present T cell receptor beta chain was sequenced within a study of T cell repertoires in cytomegalovirus infection. TCRdb reanalysed the reads using MiXCR and keeps one entry per CDR3 protein. The sample lists roughly 630,000 distinct CDR3 sequences; 20% to 25% were seen once. Trimming cost V 1 base and J 1 base, with 11 bases left between them. This CDR3 is built from 16 residues. This clonotype was detected many times. Antigen specificity is unknown. Study observations and caveats: Clonotype analysis showed dominance of the ex vivo response by HLA-C-restricted CMV-specific TCR beta clonotypes. Of the TCR beta families, the public ones yielded a cumulative frequency that identified carriers of CMV plus the relevant HLA.

The chain recombines TRBV12-3 or TRBV12-4 with TRBJ2-1, with D possibly TRBD2 on 7 matching bases. This TCR came from a human donor in good health (CMV status not recorded). Some clones in this sample may be carry-over from other donors' samples. The specimen sequenced was CD8+ T cells from PBMCs. The CDR3 reads CASSLGRGLSYNEQFF. The CDR3 bases are TGTGCCAGCAGTTTAGGGCGGGGGCTATCCTACAATGAGCAGTTCTTC.